These T cell receptor beta chains were read from a single sample in a study of early T cells in non-severe SARS-CoV-2 infection. A single record per CDR3 protein comes from TCRdb applying MiXCR to the 5' RACE reads. The sample lists about 89,000 distinct CDR3 sequences; about 14% were seen once. The sample comprised whole blood. These receptors all stem from an adult who was a healthcare worker with PCR-confirmed SARS-CoV-2 infection or an uninfected control (not recorded which). CDR3s include the opening cysteine and the closing phenylalanine or tryptophan. D genes are given only for firm matches. Clone size is stated in some rows and not others, as once, few, many or a class when expanded.

TRBD1,-,TRBV18,TRBJ1-2,TGTGCCAGCTCACCCTCGGACAGGGTGGGGTATGGCTACACCTTC,CASSPSDRVGYGYTF
-,many,TRBV3-1,TRBJ2-1,TGTGCCAGCAGCCAACTCCGAGAAGAGCAGTTCTTC,CASSQLREEQFF
TRBD1,many,TRBV7-9,TRBJ1-5,TGTGCCAGCAGCCTGACAGGGATCAATCAGCCCCAGCATTTT,CASSLTGINQPQHF
TRBD2,many,TRBV4-1,TRBJ2-3,TGCGCCAGCAGCCAAGATCCCGGGGGGGCCTTCGCAGATACGCAGTATTTT,CASSQDPGGAFADTQYF
-,-,TRBV12-3/TRBV12-4,TRBJ1-5,TGTGCCAGCAGTGGCGGCCAAGCAAGCAATCAGCCCCAGCATTTT,CASSGGQASNQPQHF
-,-,TRBV12-3/TRBV12-4,TRBJ1-6,TGTGCCAGCAGTTTGCGGACAAGAAATTCACCCCTCCACTTT,CASSLRTRNSPLHF
-,-,TRBV9,TRBJ1-6,TGTGCCAGCAGCGTAGCGTGGTATAATTCACCCCTCCACTTT,CASSVAWYNSPLHF
-,-,TRBV9,TRBJ2-3,TGTGCCAGCAGCGTAGCGCCCCAAGGGGGAGCAGATACGCAGTATTTT,CASSVAPQGGADTQYF
-,-,TRBV12-3/TRBV12-4,TRBJ1-2,TGTGCCAGCAGCATCGGTCGGTCGATCACCATACAAAATGGCTACACCTTC,CASSIGRSITIQNGYTF
TRBD1,-,TRBV4-1,TRBJ1-1,TGCGCCAGCAGCCAAAACAGGGGCACTGAAGCTTTCTTT,CASSQNRGTEAFF
-,-,TRBV6-1,TRBJ2-2,TGTGCCAGCAGTCCGAGGGACACCGGGGAGCTGTTTTTT,CASSPRDTGELFF
-,many,TRBV2,TRBJ1-4,TGTGCCAGCAGTGAAGGGGCAGGGGTGGCTGAAAAACTGTTTTTT,CASSEGAGVAEKLFF
-,-,TRBV6-5,TRBJ1-5,TGTGCCAGCAGTAAATCCCCAGGGGTAAGGCAGCCCCAGCATTTT,CASSKSPGVRQPQHF
-,once,TRBV7-2,TRBJ1-1,TGTGCCAGCAGCCCAGTTCGAGAAGCTTTCTTT,CASSPVREAFF
-,-,TRBV18,TRBJ2-1,TGTGCCAGCTCAGGGGGTTCTAGGAATGAGCAGTTCTTC,CASSGGSRNEQFF
-,-,TRBV18,TRBJ1-1,TGTGCCAGCTCACCTAACAGGGCTAACACTGAAGCTTTCTTT,CASSPNRANTEAFF
TRBD1,-,TRBV4-1,TRBJ1-1,TGCGCCAGCAGCCGCTTTTGGACAGGACGGAACACTGAAGCTTTCTTT,CASSRFWTGRNTEAFF
TRBD1,few,TRBV4-1,TRBJ1-1,TGCGCCAGCAGCCGAGTCAACAGGGGGAGCACTGAAGCTTTCTTT,CASSRVNRGSTEAFF
-,few,TRBV7-6,TRBJ2-2,TGTGCCAGCAGCTCCCGAGGGGGGGCCCAAAGCGGGGAGCTGTTTTTT,CASSSRGGAQSGELFF
TRBD2,many,TRBV2,TRBJ2-3,TGTGCCAGCAAGTCTAGCGGGGGGATGAATACGCAGTATTTT,CASKSSGGMNTQYF
TRBD2,many,TRBV29-1,TRBJ2-2,TGCAGCGCCTTAGCGGGGGGGCCGCGGACCGGGGAGCTGTTTTTT,CSALAGGPRTGELFF
-,-,TRBV20-1,TRBJ1-4,TGCAGTGCTATAGGGGAAAAACTGTTTTTT,CSAIGEKLFF
-,many,TRBV5-1,TRBJ1-1,TGCGCCAGCGGTCCCAGGGATGACACTGAAGCTTTCTTT,CASGPRDDTEAFF
TRBD1,few,TRBV7-3,TRBJ2-1,TGTGCCAGCAGCTTAAATTGGGGCGGGACAGGAGGAAACAATGAGCAGTTCTTC,CASSLNWGGTGGNNEQFF
-,many,TRBV30,TRBJ1-6,TGTGCCGCGCACCGTTCTAATTCACCCCTCCACTTT,CAAHRSNSPLHF
TRBD1,many,TRBV11-1,TRBJ1-1,TGTGCCAGCAGCTTACCCCAGACAGGGGGCACTGAAGCTTTCTTT,CASSLPQTGGTEAFF
TRBD2,few,TRBV12-3/TRBV12-4,TRBJ2-2,TGTGCCAGCAGACTAGCGGGGTCCGGGGAGCTGTTTTTT,CASRLAGSGELFF
-,once,TRBV21-1,TRBJ2-2,TGTGCCAGCAGCAAGCGGGTCGAGCCGTTTTTT,CASSKRVEPFF
-,many,TRBV5-5,TRBJ1-1,TGTGCCAGCAGCTTGTACGGTGCGAACACTGAAGCTTTCTTT,CASSLYGANTEAFF
-,-,TRBV29-1,TRBJ2-1,TGCAGCGTTGAATCGGGTGCCGGCAATGAGCAGTTCTTC,CSVESGAGNEQFF
-,-,TRBV29-1,TRBJ1-1,TGCAGCGTTGCTCTGGGACCAGTAGAAGCTTTCTTT,CSVALGPVEAFF
-,many,TRBV7-6,TRBJ1-4,TGTGCCAGCAGCTTAGCCCAGGGCGCGTTGTCTGAAAAACTGTTTTTT,CASSLAQGALSEKLFF
TRBD1,many,TRBV7-9,TRBJ2-1,TGTGCCAGCAGCTTAGAGTGGACAGGGAGCTCCTACAATGAGCAGTTCTTC,CASSLEWTGSSYNEQFF
-,few,TRBV11-2,TRBJ2-1,TGTGCCAGCAGCTCTGGGGACAATTTGCGACTAGCAGTCCCCGTAGAGCAGTTCTTC,CASSSGDNLRLAVPVEQFF
TRBD2,many,TRBV6-5,TRBJ2-3,TGTGCCAGCAGTCCCCTGGCGGGGGACACAGATACGCAGTATTTT,CASSPLAGDTDTQYF
-,few,TRBV28,TRBJ2-5,TGTGCCAGCAGTTTTTTTGCGGGGCCCGGAGAGACCCAGTACTTC,CASSFFAGPGETQYF
-,few,TRBV29-1,TRBJ1-5,TGCAGCGTTACCGAAGGAATAGGAAATCAGCCCCAGCATTTT,CSVTEGIGNQPQHF
TRBD1,many,TRBV5-1,TRBJ1-2,TGCGCCAGCCGCCAGGGACAGGACCCTTGGGGCTATGGCTACACCTTC,CASRQGQDPWGYGYTF
TRBD2,-,TRBV29-1,TRBJ2-1,TGCAGCGTTGAATCTCCCAGCGGGGGTATGGGTGAGCAGTTCTTC,CSVESPSGGMGEQFF
-,-,TRBV6-2/TRBV6-3,TRBJ2-1,TGTGCCAGCCAAGGACTTAGCTCCTACAATGAGCAGTTCTTC,CASQGLSSYNEQFF
-,-,TRBV7-6,TRBJ2-3,TGTGCCAGCAGCTTAGCCGGGACAATCGGTCAATTAAAAAGGGATACGCAGTATTTT,CASSLAGTIGQLKRDTQYF
-,-,TRBV19,TRBJ1-5,TGTGCCAGTAGTATCATATTCGGGAGCAATCAGCCCCAGCATTTT,CASSIIFGSNQPQHF
TRBD1,many,TRBV7-8,TRBJ2-3,TGTGCCAGCAGCTCTGCACAGGGGGACCTGGAGCAGTATTTT,CASSSAQGDLEQYF
TRBD1,-,TRBV7-6,TRBJ1-1,TGTGCCAGCAGCCCAGGGGGCAACACTGAAGCTTTCTTT,CASSPGGNTEAFF
TRBD1,few,TRBV2,TRBJ1-2,TGTGCCAGCAAACGGCAGGGGGATTATGCAGACTATGGCTACACCTTC,CASKRQGDYADYGYTF
-,many,TRBV6-1,TRBJ1-2,TGTGCCAGCAGTGCCGCCAGGGTAAACGATGGCTACACCTTC,CASSAARVNDGYTF
TRBD2,many,TRBV10-2,TRBJ2-1,TGCGCCAGCAGTGAGTCACTAGCGGGGTACAATGAGCAGTTCTTC,CASSESLAGYNEQFF
-,many,TRBV5-1,TRBJ2-2,TGCGCCAGCAGCCTGAGACAGGGCCGGGGGACCGGGGAGCTGTTTTTT,CASSLRQGRGTGELFF